Following are 26 T cell receptor beta chains from one sample sequenced in a study of T cells in Graves' hyperthyroidism and ophthalmopathy. TCR beta CDR3 sequences were amplified from RNA transcripts. An initial round of RT-PCR targeting the TCR CDR3 relied on the HTBI primer set. TCRdb ran MiXCR on the multiplex PCR reads and lists one entry per CDR3 protein. Here the sample spans around 300,000 distinct CDR3 sequences, about an eighth being singletons. The sequenced sample consisted of blood. The receptors originated from a woman aged 40 to 50 with Graves' hyperthyroidism.

This clonotype has just a few counts. A much larger clone sits a single nucleotide away, making a read error possible. This chain links TRBV30 with TRBJ2-5, with D possibly being TRBD1 or TRBD2 (6 bases each). Germline CDR1 is GTSNPN and CDR2 is SVGIG (reference sequence). V lost 8 bases and J lost 4, with 20 bases in between. The CDR3 sequence is 14 residues long. The CDR3 nucleotides are TGTGCCCGGACCCTCACAGGGAGGAGAGAGACCCAGTACTTC. Translating it yields CARTLTGRRETQYF.

This clonotype came up many times. The V gene is TRBV2, the J gene TRBJ2-3; D remains ambiguous. CDR1 is SNHLY and CDR2 is FYNNEI in the germline V gene. The CDR3 length is 14 residues. V was pared by 7 bases and J by 2 bases, with 13 bases between. The CDR3 here is CASTLTRPTDTQYF. CDR3 sequence (DNA): TGTGCCAGCACGCTCACAAGGCCCACAGATACGCAGTATTTT.

The genes are TRBV14 and TRBJ2-1, with D perhaps TRBD1 (5 bases). Looked up from germline, CDR1 is SGHDN and CDR2 is FVKESK. The CDR3 has 13 amino acids. Between the trimmed V and J ends, which lost 0 bases and 9 bases, there was a span of 9 bases. DNA for the CDR3: TGTGCCAGCAGCCAAGAATTAAGGGGTGAGCAGTTCTTC. Its protein product is CASSQELRGEQFF.

This clonotype was picked up a small number of times. V and J are TRBV5-1 and TRBJ2-2; D is unresolved. The CDR3 spans 14 residues. CDR1 SGHRS and CDR2 YFSETQ come from the germline V gene. With 0 bases removed from V and 4 bases from J, the gap between germline ends came to 7 bases. CDR3 in amino acids: CASSLESATGELFF. The CDR3 DNA is TGCGCCAGCAGCTTGGAGTCGGCCACCGGGGAGCTGTTTTTT.

There are many counts of this clonotype. V and J are TRBV20-1 and TRBJ1-5; TRBD1 matches at 9 bases. The V gene's germline CDR1 is DFQATT and CDR2 SNEGSKA (reference sequence). J was trimmed by 0 bases and V by 6 bases; bases with no gene match: 0. This CDR3 has 13 residues. CDR3: CSAGQGSNQPQHF. In nucleotides, the CDR3 is TGCAGTGCGGGACAGGGTAGCAATCAGCCCCAGCATTTT.

This clonotype was found a few times. This chain connects TRBV6-1 to TRBJ2-1, with 10 bases fitting TRBD2. CDR1 is MNHNS, CDR2 SASEGT, per germline. This CDR3 has 15 amino acids. V gave up 6 bases and J gave up 6 bases; unmatched junction bases: 8. The DNA of the CDR3 is TGTGCCAGCAGAGTAGCGGGAGGCCCGAGCAATGAGCAGTTCTTC. Amino acid sequence: CASRVAGGPSNEQFF.

This clonotype has a handful of counts. The DNA for the CDR3 is TGTGCCGTCGGGACCCGACAAAATGAAAAACTGTTTTTT. Translation gives CAVGTRQNEKLFF. The V gene is TRBV10-3, the J gene TRBJ1-4, with a tentative D call TRBD1 (5 bases). Trimming removed 11 bases at V and 5 bases at J, with 15 bases between. From germline, CDR1 is ENHRY and CDR2 SYGVKD. CDR3 length: 13 residues.

This clonotype was recorded a few times. This chain connects TRBV24-1 to TRBJ2-2; a possible D gene is TRBD1 (6 bases). Germline-derived CDR1 and CDR2 are KGHDR and SFDVKD. CDR3 size: 13 residues. V was pared by 7 bases and J by 1 base, with 6 bases between. CDR3 residues: CATRGQNTGELFF. The CDR3 nucleotides read TGTGCCACCAGGGGACAGAACACCGGGGAGCTGTTTTTT.

This clonotype has ten or more counts. CDR3 sequence: CASSPDAGTDTQYF. In DNA form, the CDR3 reads TGTGCCAGCTCCCCTGACGCGGGCACAGATACGCAGTATTTT. The V gene is TRBV18, the J gene TRBJ2-3; D call uncertain. This CDR3 contains 14 residues. Trimming removed 6 bases from V and 1 base from J, with 11 bases in between. The germline gives CDR1 KGHSH, CDR2 LQKENI.

This clonotype was observed many times. The V call is TRBV12-3 or TRBV12-4, the J call TRBJ1-2; D may be TRBD1 (5 bases). The ends were cut back, 3 bases at V and 0 bases at J, with 11 bases in the middle. The CDR3 consists of 15 residues. CDR3 nucleotides: TGTGCCAGCAGTTTCGGCAGGGTGGCTAACTATGGCTACACCTTC. It is translated as CASSFGRVANYGYTF.

There are many counts of this clonotype. The chain recombines TRBV27 with TRBJ2-3, with TRBD1 matching 8 bases. This CDR3 comprises 15 residues. Germline CDR1 reads MNHEY; CDR2 reads SMNVEV (reference sequence). With 6 bases clipped from V and 0 bases from J, the junction kept 5 bases outside the gene matches. CDR3 amino acids: CASSDRGGSTDTQYF. The CDR3, as DNA: TGTGCCAGCAGCGACAGGGGAGGTAGCACAGATACGCAGTATTTT.

This clonotype has just one count. The chain combines TRBV10-2 with TRBJ1-6, with TRBD1 identical over 7 bases. The CDR3 sequence is 20 residues long. J gave up 3 bases and V 0 bases, and 14 bases lay outside the gene matches. Germline assignment: CDR1 WSHSY and CDR2 SAAADI. CDR3 DNA sequence: TGCGCCAGCAGTGAGTCCATACCCGGGACAGAGGCTTTCTATAATTCACCCCTCCACTTT. Residues: CASSESIPGTEAFYNSPLHF.

This clonotype was seen many times. This sequence joins TRBV20-1 and TRBJ2-5, with TRBD1 matching over 11 bases. Germline V gene sequence: CDR1 DFQATT, CDR2 SNEGSKA (reference sequence). With V trimmed by 6 bases and J by 4 bases, 7 bases remained unmatched. The CDR3 spans 14 residues. This CDR3 is CSAEGQGALETQYF. In DNA form, the CDR3 reads TGCAGTGCCGAAGGACAGGGGGCATTAGAGACCCAGTACTTC.

At least ten counts were recorded for this clonotype. The chain recombines TRBV2 with TRBJ2-5; 12 bases agree with TRBD2. The CDR3 has 18 residues. Germline CDR1 SNHLY, CDR2 FYNNEI. Trimming removed 8 bases from V and 6 bases from J; junction bases left unmatched: 19. As DNA, the CDR3 is TGTGCCAGCTCCCAGCGGAGGGAGCTAGCGGGAGGGCCCCAGACCCAGTACTTC. As protein: CASSQRRELAGGPQTQYF. The full variable domain, completed using reference TRBV2 and TRBJ2-5, is EPEVTQTPSHQVTQMGQEVILRCVPISNHLYFYWYRQILGQKVEFLVSFYNNEISEKSEIFDDQFSVERPDGSNFTLKIRSTKLEDSAMYFCASSQRRELAGGPQTQYFGPGTRLLVL.

This clonotype has more than one count but fewer than ten. The chain recombines TRBV5-1 with TRBJ2-1; 8 bases align to TRBD2. Germline CDR1 reads SGHRS; CDR2 reads YFSETQ. Trimming cost V 2 bases and J 8 bases; bases outside gene matches: 9. The CDR3 totals 15 residues. CDR3: CASSLTSGANYEQFF. The DNA of the CDR3 is TGCGCCAGCAGCTTAACTAGCGGAGCGAACTATGAGCAGTTCTTC.

A few counts support this clonotype. DNA of the CDR3: TGTGCCAGCAACCCCCAGGGCGCCCGGTACGAGCAGTACTTC. Amino acids: CASNPQGARYEQYF. The rearrangement links TRBV6-1 to TRBJ2-7, with D maybe TRBD1 (5 bases). Trimming left V 7 bases short and J 4 bases short, with 17 bases between. Per the germline V gene, CDR1 is MNHNS and CDR2 is SASEGT. There are 14 residues in the CDR3.

There are many counts of this clonotype. V usage is TRBV7-2 and J usage is TRBJ2-5, with 10 bases identical to TRBD2. Trimming removed 1 base from V and 2 bases from J; junction bases left unmatched: 10. CDR1 and CDR2 from the germline V gene are SGHTA and FQGNSA. CDR3 length: 18 residues. Here the CDR3 DNA reads TGTGCCAGCAGCTTAGGGGTGCTAGCGGGGGCGACTCAAGAGACCCAGTACTTC. It specifies CASSLGVLAGATQETQYF.

A note on this clonotype: This may come from a read error, since a much larger clone is one base off. V is TRBV20-1 and J is TRBJ1-4, with D unresolved. The germline V gene encodes CDR1 DFQATT and CDR2 SNEGSKA (reference sequence). This CDR3 has 13 residues. Trimming left V 3 bases short and J 8 bases short, with 13 bases between. The chain's CDR3 is CSASGRVNEKLFF. The CDR3 bases are TGCAGTGCTAGTGGGAGGGTAAACGAAAAACTGTTTTTT.

J is TRBJ1-1 and V is TRBV6-1; 11 positions match TRBD1. The CDR3 sequence is 14 residues long. The V gene end was trimmed by 3 bases and the J gene end by 4 bases; junction bases not matched to a gene: 1. CDR1 is MNHNS, CDR2 SASEGT, per germline. CDR3 residues: CASSEDRGRTEAFF. CDR3 in DNA: TGTGCCAGCAGTGAGGACAGGGGGCGCACTGAAGCTTTCTTT.

This clonotype was picked up a small number of times. The rearrangement uses TRBV10-3 and TRBJ2-1, with 7 nucleotides matching TRBD2. From germline, CDR1 is ENHRY and CDR2 SYGVKD. The length of the CDR3 is 15 residues. With 2 bases clipped from V and 7 bases from J, the junction kept 8 bases outside the gene matches. The CDR3 reads CAISEPWTSGNEQFF. CDR3 nucleotide sequence: TGTGCCATCAGTGAGCCCTGGACTAGTGGAAATGAGCAGTTCTTC.

This clonotype was counted at least ten times. CDR3 protein: CASSFAGASGNTIYF. DNA for the CDR3: TGTGCCAGCAGTTTCGCAGGGGCGAGTGGAAACACCATATATTTT. This chain connects TRBV12-3 or TRBV12-4 to TRBJ1-3; D possibly corresponds to TRBD1 (6 bases). The CDR3 is 15 amino acids. V shed 3 bases and J shed 3 bases, with 12 bases lying between them.

This clonotype was recorded a few times. The CDR3 coding sequence is TGCAGTGCTATGGGGGTCAGGGGATCCTATGGCTACACCTTC. This gives the protein CSAMGVRGSYGYTF. The chain combines TRBV20-1 with TRBJ1-2; TRBD1 is a possible D gene (6 bases). The CDR3 contains 14 residues. Germline CDR1 is DFQATT and CDR2 is SNEGSKA (reference sequence). V was pared by 4 bases and J by 4 bases, with 16 bases between.

The chain employs TRBV11-3 and TRBJ2-7; tentative D call: TRBD2 (6 bases). The CDR3 extends over 15 amino acids. The germline gives CDR1 SGHNT, CDR2 YENEEA. V was pared by 3 bases and J by 2 bases, with 14 bases between. In DNA form, the CDR3 reads TGTGCCAGCAGCTTGGAGGGTCTAAGTCCCTACGAGCAGTACTTC. Its translation: CASSLEGLSPYEQYF.

This clonotype was counted many times. This sequence joins TRBV3-1 and TRBJ1-1; D uncertain. V lost 0 bases, J lost 4 bases, and 9 bases lay in between. Germline V gene sequence: CDR1 LGHDT, CDR2 YNNKEL (reference sequence). The CDR3 loop spans 14 amino acids. CDR3 in DNA: TGTGCCAGCAGCCAAGAGGTGGCGGGCACTGAAGCTTTCTTT. This gives the protein CASSQEVAGTEAFF.

The chain links TRBV28 to TRBJ2-7; D remains ambiguous. The CDR3 covers 14 residues. V was pared by 2 bases and J by 2 bases, with 10 bases between. Germline-derived CDR1 and CDR2 are MDHEN and SYDVKM. The CDR3 DNA sequence: TGTGCCAGCAGTTTAGCCGGGTGGCCCTACGAGCAGTACTTC. It is translated as CASSLAGWPYEQYF.

This clonotype was observed many times. The genes are TRBV12-3 or TRBV12-4 and TRBJ1-3; D is perhaps TRBD1 (6 bases). The V end lost 3 bases, the J end lost 1 base, and 13 bases lay between the germline ends. The CDR3 is made up of 16 amino acids. CDR3 nucleotide sequence: TGTGCCAGCAGTTTCGGAGGGGGGAGGTCTGGAAACACCATATATTTT. Residues: CASSFGGGRSGNTIYF.